What follows are 30 T cell receptor beta chains derived from one specimen sequenced in a study of shared clonotypes between healthy human individuals. TCRdb keeps only in-frame clones here, not all; method: immunoSEQ multiplex PCR. The profile shows just over 2,000,000 clones, less than 95% of them singletons. Naive CD8 cells lacked CD45RO and underwent positive selection for CCR7, leaving out terminally differentiated effector memory CD45RA+ cells. The sample was naive CD8+ T cells sorted from blood. These receptors came from a young man in good health.

This rearrangement joins TRBV6-5 to TRBJ2-7; TRBD1 matches at 7 bases. The CDR3 spans 15 residues. The germline V gene encodes CDR1 MNHEY and CDR2 SVGAGI. The junction had 8 bases not matched to a gene; V was cut back by 4 bases and J by 2 bases. CDR3 region: CASSSRWDRAYEQYF. The CDR3 DNA reads as TGTGCCAGCAGTTCGAGGTGGGACAGAGCCTACGAGCAGTACTTC.

This clone was detected only once. This CDR3 is also generated by other DNA sequences in the sample. The V call is TRBV5-6, the J call TRBJ1-5; unclear D gene. The CDR3 has 12 amino acids. Germline V CDR1 and CDR2: SGHDT, YYEEEE. Trimming removed 0 bases from V and 6 bases from J, with 4 bases in between. The DNA of the CDR3 is TGTGCCAGCAGCTTGGCCGGTCAGCCCCAGCATTTT. Its protein product is CASSLAGQPQHF.

The J gene is TRBJ1-2, the V gene TRBV28; the D gene is possibly TRBD1 (6 bases). Germline lookup yields CDR1 MDHEN and CDR2 SYDVKM. Trimming shortened V by 2 bases and J by 4 bases, and 11 bases separated the two germline ends. This CDR3 comprises 14 residues. CDR3: CASSLGRGAYGYTF. DNA of the CDR3: TGTGCCAGCAGTTTAGGGAGGGGGGCCTATGGCTACACCTTC.

The chain joins TRBV5-6 to TRBJ2-2; D gene uncertain. Germline V lookup: CDR1 SGHDT, CDR2 YYEEEE. Trimming removed 0 bases from V and 6 bases from J, with 15 bases in between. The CDR3 consists of 16 residues. The CDR3 region is CASSLGLAGRPGELFF. Written as DNA, the CDR3 is TGTGCCAGCAGCTTGGGTTTAGCAGGTCGTCCCGGGGAGCTGTTTTTT.

The rearrangement uses TRBV5-1 and TRBJ2-2; D ambiguous. Trimming took off 0 bases at V and 10 bases at J, with 10 bases between the two ends. In germline, CDR1 is SGHRS, CDR2 YFSETQ. The CDR3 extends over 13 amino acids. CDR3 residues: CASSLGTLVELFF. CDR3 nucleotide sequence: TGCGCCAGCAGCTTGGGAACGTTGGTGGAGCTGTTTTTT.

Worth noting for this clone: Other DNA sequences in the same sample also yield this CDR3. The chain links TRBV30 to TRBJ2-7, with TRBD2 matching over 9 bases. This CDR3 is 14 amino acids long. Trimming took 3 bases from V and 3 from J; bases not matched to a gene: 6. Germline CDR1 is GTSNPN and CDR2 is SVGIG (reference sequence). The CDR3, as DNA: TGTGCCTGGAGCCCGGGACTAGCACTCTACGAGCAGTACTTC. Encoded protein: CAWSPGLALYEQYF.

Comment on this clone: This sample also contains other DNA sequences that code for the same CDR3. The chain couples TRBV30 to TRBJ1-3; TRBD1 might be the D (6 bases). The CDR3 contains 13 residues. Per the germline V gene, CDR1 is GTSNPN and CDR2 is SVGIG (reference sequence). With 2 bases removed from V and 8 bases from J, the gap between germline ends came to 13 bases. The CDR3 DNA follows: TGTGCCTGGAGTTCAACAGGGTTATACACCATATATTTT. Protein: CAWSSTGLYTIYF. The entire variable domain, with the rest obtained from reference TRBV30 and TRBJ1-3, is as follows: SQTIHQWPATLVQPVGSPLSLECTVEGTSNPNLYWYRQAAGRGLQLLFYSVGIGQISSEVPQNLSASRPQDRQFILSSKKLLLSDSGFYLCAWSSTGLYTIYFGEGSWLTVV.

CDR3 loop: CAWSVGTGIQETQYF. DNA for the CDR3: TGTGCCTGGAGTGTCGGGACAGGCATACAAGAGACCCAGTACTTC. V is TRBV30 and J is TRBJ2-5; TRBD1 aligns across 8 bases. This CDR3 contains 15 residues. V was pared by 0 bases and J by 2 bases, with 5 bases of the junction left unmatched. In germline, CDR1 is GTSNPN, CDR2 SVGIG (reference sequence).

The CDR3 sequence is CASSLGAGGGPDEQFF. The CDR3 bases are TGTGCCAGCAGTTTAGGGGCCGGCGGGGGGCCCGATGAGCAGTTCTTC. The V and J genes are TRBV28 and TRBJ2-1; 8 nucleotides match TRBD2. The CDR3 is 16 residues long. Trimming cost V 2 bases and J 8 bases; bases outside gene matches: 11. The germline V gene has CDR1 MDHEN and CDR2 SYDVKM. Supplemented by reference TRBV28 and TRBJ2-1, the full variable domain reads DVKVTQSSRYLVKRTGEKVFLECVQDMDHENMFWYRQDPGLGLRLIYFSYDVKMKEKGDIPEGYSVSREKKERFSLILESASTNQTSMYLCASSLGAGGGPDEQFFGPGTRLTVL.

V is TRBV9 and J is TRBJ2-2, with a possible D match to TRBD1 (6 bases). The CDR3 consists of 17 residues. In germline, CDR1 is SGDLS, CDR2 YYNGEE. V shed 2 bases and J shed 5 bases, with 19 bases lying between them. Written as DNA, the CDR3 is TGTGCCAGCAGCGTTCCCTTAGGGCAGGGGAATACCGGGGAGCTGTTTTTT. Its translation: CASSVPLGQGNTGELFF.

The genes are TRBV28 and TRBJ2-1, with D tentatively TRBD2 (6 bases). Germline V gene sequence: CDR1 MDHEN, CDR2 SYDVKM. Trimming cost V 4 bases and J 3 bases, with 10 bases left between them. CDR3 length equals 14 residues. This CDR3 is CASSWAGFYNEQFF. The DNA of the CDR3 is TGTGCCAGCAGTTGGGCGGGGTTCTACAATGAGCAGTTCTTC.

The chain carries TRBV30 and TRBJ2-7; no clear D gene. This CDR3 has 9 amino acids. Germline assignment: CDR1 GTSNPN and CDR2 SVGIG (reference sequence). CDR3 amino acids: CALGPEQYF. The CDR3 DNA is TGTGCTCTCGGCCCCGAGCAGTACTTC.

Remarks on this clone: This same CDR3 is encoded by further DNA sequences in the sample. The chain combines TRBV6-5 with TRBJ2-1, with a possible D match to TRBD1 (6 bases). Germline CDR1 and CDR2: MNHEY and SVGAGI. The CDR3 is 13 amino acids. The V gene lost 2 bases and the J gene lost 7 bases, with 9 bases spanning the gap. The CDR3 DNA reads TGTGCCAGCAGTTACGGGGGCGGGAATGAGCAGTTCTTC. Amino acids: CASSYGGGNEQFF.

The chain combines TRBV9 with TRBJ2-7, with D uncertain. The V gene's germline CDR1 is SGDLS and CDR2 YYNGEE. This CDR3 contains 15 residues. The V end was cut by 3 bases, the J end by 2 bases, with 15 bases between. The CDR3 DNA reads as TGTGCCAGCAGCGAAGGTTTAGGTAGGACCTACGAGCAGTACTTC. Residues: CASSEGLGRTYEQYF.

The count of this clone is one. The J gene is TRBJ2-7, the V gene TRBV5-1; possibly TRBD1 or TRBD2 for D (5 bases each). The CDR3 loop spans 15 amino acids. Germline loops: CDR1 SGHRS, CDR2 YFSETQ. Deletions cut 2 bases from V and 5 bases from J, with 17 bases between. The CDR3 is CASSFRDPEAHEQYF. In DNA form, the CDR3 reads TGCGCCAGCAGCTTCCGGGACCCCGAGGCCCACGAGCAGTACTTC.

The chain is built from TRBV10-3 and TRBJ1-4, with TRBD1 as a possible D gene (5 bases). Looked up from germline, CDR1 is ENHRY and CDR2 is SYGVKD. The CDR3 spans 16 residues. V lost 2 bases and J 5 bases, leaving 15 bases between the germline ends. Written as DNA, the CDR3 is TGTGCCATCAGTGAGCAGCCGGAGGGGAGGAATGAAAAACTGTTTTTT. Its translation: CAISEQPEGRNEKLFF.

The chain combines TRBV13 with TRBJ1-2, with 7 bases that match TRBD1. Germline CDR1 reads PRHDT; CDR2 reads FYEKMQ (reference sequence). CDR3 length: 15 amino acids. After removal of 3 bases from V and 5 bases from J, the junction contained 9 bases not matched to a gene. CDR3 residues: CASSLRWDSIYGYTF. Written as DNA, the CDR3 is TGTGCCAGCAGCTTGCGATGGGACAGCATATATGGCTACACCTTC.

This clone came up once. This chain connects TRBV10-3 to TRBJ1-6; D uncertain. Germline V lookup: CDR1 ENHRY, CDR2 SYGVKD. The CDR3 runs to 17 residues. Trimming removed 4 bases from V and 0 bases from J, with 13 bases in between. The CDR3 DNA is TGTGCCATCAGTGCAAGGGAAATGATCTCCTATAATTCACCCCTCCACTTT. It yields the protein CAISAREMISYNSPLHF.

The chain joins TRBV10-2 to TRBJ2-1; TRBD2 matches at 8 bases. Germline trimming cut 5 bases from V and 2 bases from J; bases unmatched to any gene: 5. This CDR3 spans 15 amino acids. Germline lookup yields CDR1 WSHSY and CDR2 SAAADI. The CDR3 loop is CASSPSGGTYNEQFF. The CDR3 bases are TGCGCCAGCAGTCCGAGCGGGGGAACCTACAATGAGCAGTTCTTC.

This chain joins TRBV4-3 and TRBJ2-7; D tentatively fits TRBD1 or TRBD2 (5 bases each). CDR3 size: 15 residues. V lost 0 bases, J lost 3 bases, and 12 bases lay in between. Germline lookup yields CDR1 LGHNA and CDR2 YSLEER. The CDR3 region is CASSQDEGDSYEQYF. CDR3 nucleotides: TGCGCCAGCAGCCAAGATGAGGGAGACAGCTACGAGCAGTACTTC.

The rearrangement links TRBV6-1 to TRBJ1-1; D possibly corresponds to TRBD1 (5 bases). V was cut by 6 bases and J by 5 bases, with 16 bases left in between. The CDR3 length is 14 residues. The germline gives CDR1 MNHNS, CDR2 SASEGT. CDR3 bases: TGTGCCAGCAGCGTACGGAGTTGGGGGACTGAAGCTTTCTTT. Translating it yields CASSVRSWGTEAFF.

J is TRBJ2-7 and V is TRBV6-6; D is ambiguous. The CDR3 covers 13 residues. Germline V gene sequence: CDR1 MNHNY, CDR2 SVGAGI (reference sequence). With 2 bases removed from V and 3 bases from J, the gap between germline ends came to 8 bases. The CDR3 DNA sequence: TGTGCCAGCAGTTACAGACTGAACTACGAGCAGTACTTC. This sequence encodes CASSYRLNYEQYF.

The rearrangement joins TRBV5-4 to TRBJ2-7; D gene uncertain. The germline gives CDR1 SGHNT, CDR2 YYREEE (reference sequence). Trimming took 2 bases from V and 0 from J, leaving 6 bases between them. There are 13 residues in the CDR3. CDR3 region: CASSFSDSYEQYF. CDR3 nucleotides: TGTGCCAGCAGCTTCTCAGACTCCTACGAGCAGTACTTC.

This clone was counted once. The chain recombines TRBV6-1 with TRBJ2-1; no definite D call. V lost 6 bases, J lost 10 bases, and 10 bases lay in between. This CDR3 is 11 amino acids long. CDR1 and CDR2 (germline): MNHNS, SASEGT. The CDR3 loop reads CASRYNLEQFF. The CDR3 DNA reads TGTGCCAGCAGGTACAATCTGGAGCAGTTCTTC.

In its sample, this clone was seen a few times. This chain connects TRBV13 to TRBJ1-6, with TRBD1 identical over 11 bases. The germline V gene has CDR1 PRHDT and CDR2 FYEKMQ (reference sequence). Losses at the gene ends were 5 bases for V and 8 bases for J; bases not matched to a gene: 8. The length of the CDR3 is 16 residues. CDR3 sequence (DNA): TGTGCCAGCAGCACATGGACAGGGGGCGCAGATTCACCCCTCCACTTT. Translated: CASSTWTGGADSPLHF.

To note about this clone: Distinct nucleotide sequences in the sample also encode this CDR3. The chain couples TRBV6-5 to TRBJ1-2; D ambiguous. Germline V gene lookup returns CDR1 MNHEY and CDR2 SVGAGI. V shed 0 bases and J shed 2 bases, with 10 bases lying between them. The CDR3 length is 15 residues. DNA of the CDR3: TGTGCCAGCAGTTACTCAGAGGGCTTCAACTATGGCTACACCTTC. This encodes CASSYSEGFNYGYTF.

V usage is TRBV30 and J usage is TRBJ1-5; no reliable D call. The germline V gene has CDR1 GTSNPN and CDR2 SVGIG (reference sequence). The length of the CDR3 is 15 residues. V dropped 1 base and J dropped 2 bases, with 12 bases sitting between them. The CDR3 reads CAWSAPRRGNQPQHF. The CDR3 DNA reads TGTGCCTGGAGTGCCCCCCGGAGAGGCAATCAGCCCCAGCATTTT.

The V and J genes are TRBV27 and TRBJ1-1; D possibly corresponds to TRBD1 (6 bases). Per the germline V gene, CDR1 is MNHEY and CDR2 is SMNVEV (reference sequence). The CDR3 is 15 residues long. Trimming stripped 4 bases from V and 4 bases from J, with 16 bases between. CDR3 sequence reads: CASSSPGGRGTEAFF. In nucleotides, the CDR3 is TGTGCCAGCAGTTCCCCGGGGGGGCGTGGCACTGAAGCTTTCTTT.

The rearrangement uses TRBV7-9 and TRBJ2-5; 7 positions match TRBD1. The CDR3 contains 13 residues. J was trimmed by 4 bases and V by 8 bases; bases with no gene match: 7. Germline V gene sequence: CDR1 SEHNR, CDR2 FQNEAQ (reference sequence). The CDR3 DNA follows: TGTGCCAGCGGGGACAGCGAGGCAGAGACCCAGTACTTC. Protein: CASGDSEAETQYF. Based on the CDR3 plus reference TRBV7-9 and TRBJ2-5, the full variable domain is DTGVSQNPRHKITKRGQNVTFRCDPISEHNRLYWYRQTLGQGPEFLTYFQNEAQLEKSRLLSDRFSAERPKGSFSTLEIQRTEQGDSAMYLCASGDSEAETQYFGPGTRLLVL.

The V gene is TRBV7-9, the J gene TRBJ2-3; 9 bases agree with TRBD2. Germline CDR1 SEHNR, CDR2 FQNEAQ (reference sequence). V lost 11 bases and J lost 1; bases outside the gene matches: 16. The CDR3 consists of 17 residues. DNA of the CDR3: TGTGCCTCCGCGTCCAGCGGGGGGCCGGAGGGCACAGATACGCAGTATTTT. It is translated as CASASSGGPEGTDTQYF.